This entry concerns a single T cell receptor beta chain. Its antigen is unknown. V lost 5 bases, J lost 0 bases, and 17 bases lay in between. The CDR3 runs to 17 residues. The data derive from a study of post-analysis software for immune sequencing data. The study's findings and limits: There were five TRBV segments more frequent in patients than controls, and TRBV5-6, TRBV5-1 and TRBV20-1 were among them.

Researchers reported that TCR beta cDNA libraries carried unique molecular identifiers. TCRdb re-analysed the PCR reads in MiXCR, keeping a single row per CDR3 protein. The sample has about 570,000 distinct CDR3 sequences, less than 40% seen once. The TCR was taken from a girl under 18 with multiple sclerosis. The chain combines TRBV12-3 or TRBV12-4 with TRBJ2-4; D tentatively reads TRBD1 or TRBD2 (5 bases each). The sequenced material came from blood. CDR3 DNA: TGTGCCAGCAGTCGGGGCAGGGTAGTCTTAGCCAAAAACATTCAGTACTTC. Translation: CASSRGRVVLAKNIQYF.